Sequencing of this T cell receptor (beta chain) was carried out in a study of T cells in Graves' hyperthyroidism and ophthalmopathy. The wider study: Peripheral blood was acquired at first diagnosis, ahead of any therapy whatsoever.

The CDR3 covers 12 residues. V shed 0 bases and J shed 5 bases, with 3 bases lying between them. Germline V gene sequence: CDR1 SGHAT, CDR2 FQNNGV. It was RNA transcripts that yielded the amplified TCR beta CDR3 regions. An initial round of RT-PCR targeting the TCR CDR3 relied on the HTBI primer set. TCRdb called the multiplex PCR reads again in MiXCR, with one record for every CDR3 protein. Seen here are 250,000 to 300,000 distinct CDR3 sequences, roughly a fifth observed once, and the top ten hold about 40%. The study's findings and limits: Prediction of ophthalmopathy progression came a median around 6.5 months pre-onset.

This clonotype has at least ten counts. Its specificity is unknown. The receptor was derived from a man in his fifties or sixties with Graves' ophthalmopathy. The chain is built from TRBV11-2 and TRBJ2-3; D remains unclear. The sample comprised blood. The CDR3, as DNA: TGTGCCAGCAGCTTAGATGGAGATACGCAGTATTTT. Translation: CASSLDGDTQYF.